This entry describes one T cell receptor beta chain. Its antigen has not been determined. Qualities for individual bases were not recorded, and no much larger clone is one base off. The entry originates in a study of T cell changes during pregnancy in multiple sclerosis (dated by TCRdb to about 2019). Study-level background: Changes in the T cell repertoire over the course of pregnancy were examined in this study in women with multiple sclerosis.

The cysteine opens and the phenylalanine closes a CDR3 of 13 amino acids. Only the CDR3 portion is preserved as DNA: 39 bases, with reading frame beginning at the first base. Trimming removed 0 bases from V and 7 bases from J, leaving 10 bases between the germline ends. CDR1 and CDR2 are read off the germline V gene (reference sequence) as SGHNT and YYREEE. Libraries were built with the immunoSEQ multiplex PCR assay. TCRdb provides this immuneACCESS table in a form limited to in-frame rearrangements. Some clones are lacking; in checked studies, under half of them reflect an unresolved V gene, and why the rest are absent is not known. Counted in this sample were tens of thousands of clones; roughly 92% of them appeared once. Of the sample, 0.67% is held by the ten largest clones.

The clonotype was recovered from a female donor with multiple sclerosis, enrolled in a pregnancy study. In this chain, TRBV5-4 is recombined with TRBJ1-2; a weak D assignment points to TRBD1 (6 bases agree). Sequenced material: CD4+ T cells from peripheral blood mononuclear cells, taken in the third trimester of pregnancy. The DNA sequence is given as TGTGCCAGCAGCTTGGGGGGGCAGTTTGGCTACACCTTC. This codes for CASSLGGQFGYTF.